This T cell receptor beta chain stems from a study of monozygotic twins with inflammatory bowel disease. TCRdb processed the 5' RACE reads again and assigns one entry to each CDR3 protein, with no DNA. This table lists approximately 100,000 distinct CDR3 sequences. From whole blood, total RNA was isolated without any sorting of T cells. Germline-derived CDR1 and CDR2 are MNHEY and SVGAGI. This CDR3 contains 12 residues. The specimen was blood. The sequence derives from a human donor with ulcerative colitis or Crohn's disease, or a healthy co-twin of an affected twin (not recorded which). The V and J genes are TRBV6-5 and TRBJ1-2; TCRdb names TRBD1, which stays unverified in the absence of DNA. The CDR3 loop reads CASADRGLGYTF.